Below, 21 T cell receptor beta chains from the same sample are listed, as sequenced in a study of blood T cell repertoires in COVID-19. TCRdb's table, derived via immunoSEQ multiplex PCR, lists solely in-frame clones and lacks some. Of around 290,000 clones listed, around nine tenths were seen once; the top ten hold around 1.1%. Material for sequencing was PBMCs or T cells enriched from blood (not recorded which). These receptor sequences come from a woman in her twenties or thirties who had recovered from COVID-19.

The CDR3 DNA follows: TGTGCCAGCAGCTTCGGCGGGAGATTGGAGACCCAGTACTTC. Protein: CASSFGGRLETQYF. The genes are TRBV5-4 and TRBJ2-5, with 7 bases identical to TRBD2. V gave up 2 bases and J gave up 5 bases; unmatched junction bases: 6. Germline values: CDR1 SGHNT, CDR2 YYREEE (reference sequence). The CDR3 extends over 14 amino acids.

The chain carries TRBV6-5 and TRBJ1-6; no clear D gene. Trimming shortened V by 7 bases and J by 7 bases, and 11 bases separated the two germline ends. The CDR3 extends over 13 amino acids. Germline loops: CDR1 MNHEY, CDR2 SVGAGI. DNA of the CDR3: TGTGCCAGCACACGGGGAGGGAATTCACCCCTCCACTTT. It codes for CASTRGGNSPLHF.

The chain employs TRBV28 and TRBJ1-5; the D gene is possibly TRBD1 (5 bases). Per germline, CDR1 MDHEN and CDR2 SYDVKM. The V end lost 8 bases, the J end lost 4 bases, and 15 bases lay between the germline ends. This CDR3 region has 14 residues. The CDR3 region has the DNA TGTGCCAGCTTAACGCAGGGTAGAAATCAGCCCCAGCATTTT. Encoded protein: CASLTQGRNQPQHF.

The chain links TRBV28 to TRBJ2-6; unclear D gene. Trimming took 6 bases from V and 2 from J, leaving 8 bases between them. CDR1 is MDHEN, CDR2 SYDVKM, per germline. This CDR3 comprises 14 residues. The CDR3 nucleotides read TGTGCCAGCAGCGCCCGGGCTGGGGCCAACGTCCTGACTTTC. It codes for CASSARAGANVLTF. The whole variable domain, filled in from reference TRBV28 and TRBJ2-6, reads DVKVTQSSRYLVKRTGEKVFLECVQDMDHENMFWYRQDPGLGLRLIYFSYDVKMKEKGDIPEGYSVSREKKERFSLILESASTNQTSMYLCASSARAGANVLTFGAGSRLTVL.

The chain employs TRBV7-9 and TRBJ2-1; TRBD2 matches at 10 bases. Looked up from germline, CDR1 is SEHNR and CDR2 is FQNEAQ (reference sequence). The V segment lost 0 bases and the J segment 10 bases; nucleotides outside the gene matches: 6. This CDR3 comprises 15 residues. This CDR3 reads CASSLAAGGAREQFF. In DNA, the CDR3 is TGTGCCAGCAGCTTAGCAGCGGGAGGGGCTCGGGAGCAGTTCTTC.

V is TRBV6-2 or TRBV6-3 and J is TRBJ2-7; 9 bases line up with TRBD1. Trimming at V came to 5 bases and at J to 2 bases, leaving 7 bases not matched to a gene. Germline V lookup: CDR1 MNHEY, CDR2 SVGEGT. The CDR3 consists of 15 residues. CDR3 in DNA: TGTGCCAGCAGTCATTATTGGGACAGGGCCTACGAGCAGTACTTC. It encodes CASSHYWDRAYEQYF.

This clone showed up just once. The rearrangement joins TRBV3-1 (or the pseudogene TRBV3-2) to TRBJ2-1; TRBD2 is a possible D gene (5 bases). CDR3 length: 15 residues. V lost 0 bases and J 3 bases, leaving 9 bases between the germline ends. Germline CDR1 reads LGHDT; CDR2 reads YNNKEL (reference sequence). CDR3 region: CASSQEIALYNEQFF. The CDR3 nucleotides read TGTGCCAGCAGCCAAGAAATAGCGCTCTACAATGAGCAGTTCTTC.

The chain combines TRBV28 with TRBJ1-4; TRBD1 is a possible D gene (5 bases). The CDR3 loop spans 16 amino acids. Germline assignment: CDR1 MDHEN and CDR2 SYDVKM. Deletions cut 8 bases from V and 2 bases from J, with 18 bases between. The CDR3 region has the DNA TGTGCCAGCGCTGGGGGGGGACGAGTTACTAATGAAAAACTGTTTTTT. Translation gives CASAGGGRVTNEKLFF.

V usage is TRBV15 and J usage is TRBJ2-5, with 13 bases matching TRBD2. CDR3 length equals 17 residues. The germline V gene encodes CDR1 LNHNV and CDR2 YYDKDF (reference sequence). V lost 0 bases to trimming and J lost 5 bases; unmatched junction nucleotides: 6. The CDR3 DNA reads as TGTGCCACCAGCAGAGAACTAGCGGGAGGGCCTCTCGAGACCCAGTACTTC. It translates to CATSRELAGGPLETQYF.

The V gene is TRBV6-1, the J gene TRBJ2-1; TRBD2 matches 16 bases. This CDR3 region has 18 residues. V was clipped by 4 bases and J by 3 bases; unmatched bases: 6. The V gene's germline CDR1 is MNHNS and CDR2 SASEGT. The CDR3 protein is CASSGGTSGRADYNEQFF. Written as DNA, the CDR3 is TGTGCCAGCAGTGGAGGGACTAGCGGGAGGGCCGACTACAATGAGCAGTTCTTC.

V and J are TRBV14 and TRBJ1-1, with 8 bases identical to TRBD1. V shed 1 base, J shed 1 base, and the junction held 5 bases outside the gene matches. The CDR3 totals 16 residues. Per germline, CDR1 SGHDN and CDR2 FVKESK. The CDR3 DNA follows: TGTGCCAGCAGCCAAGGGCTGGGGACAGGGAACACTGAAGCTTTCTTT. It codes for CASSQGLGTGNTEAFF. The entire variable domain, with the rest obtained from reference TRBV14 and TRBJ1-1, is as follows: EAGVTQFPSHSVIEKGQTVTLRCDPISGHDNLYWYRRVMGKEIKFLLHFVKESKQDESGMPNNRFLAERTGGTYSTLKVQPAELEDSGVYFCASSQGLGTGNTEAFFGQGTRLTVV.

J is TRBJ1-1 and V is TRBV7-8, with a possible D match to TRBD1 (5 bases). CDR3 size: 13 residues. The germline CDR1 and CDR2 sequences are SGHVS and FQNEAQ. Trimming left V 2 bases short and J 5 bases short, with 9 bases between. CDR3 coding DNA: TGTGCCAGCAGCTTAACGGGGGAGACTGAAGCTTTCTTT. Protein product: CASSLTGETEAFF.

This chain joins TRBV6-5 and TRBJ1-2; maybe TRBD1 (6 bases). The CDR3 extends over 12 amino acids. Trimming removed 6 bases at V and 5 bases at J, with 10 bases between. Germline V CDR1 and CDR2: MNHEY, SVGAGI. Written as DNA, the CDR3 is TGTGCCAGCAGACACAGGGATTATGGCTACACCTTC. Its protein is CASRHRDYGYTF.

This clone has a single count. The CDR3 region has the DNA TGTGCCAGCAGTGTGGGCGGGAGTTATGAGCAGTTCTTC. This codes for CASSVGGSYEQFF. The rearrangement joins TRBV25-1 to TRBJ2-1, with 7 bases aligning to TRBD2. CDR1 and CDR2 (germline): MGHDK, SYGVNS. This CDR3 is built from 13 residues. The trim removed 4 bases at V and 8 bases at J, leaving 5 bases unmatched.

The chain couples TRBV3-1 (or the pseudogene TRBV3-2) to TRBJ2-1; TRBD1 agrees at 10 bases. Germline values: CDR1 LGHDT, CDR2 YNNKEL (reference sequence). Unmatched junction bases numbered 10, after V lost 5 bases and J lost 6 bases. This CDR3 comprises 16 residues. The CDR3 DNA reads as TGTGCCAGCAGCGATTCGGACAGGGGGTACCGCAATGAGCAGTTCTTC. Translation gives CASSDSDRGYRNEQFF.

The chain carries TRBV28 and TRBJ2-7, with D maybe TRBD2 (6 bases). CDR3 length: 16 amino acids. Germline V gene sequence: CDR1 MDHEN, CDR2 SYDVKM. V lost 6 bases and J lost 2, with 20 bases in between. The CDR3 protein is CASSYGGSGSTYEQYF. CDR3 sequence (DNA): TGTGCCAGCAGCTATGGGGGGTCAGGGTCTACCTACGAGCAGTACTTC.

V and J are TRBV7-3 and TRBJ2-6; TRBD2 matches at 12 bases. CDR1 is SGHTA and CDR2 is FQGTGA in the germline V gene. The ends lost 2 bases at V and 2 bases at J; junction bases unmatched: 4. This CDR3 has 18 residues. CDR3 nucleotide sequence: TGTGCCAGCAGCTTACTCCTAGCGGGAGGGCCTGGGGCCAACGTCCTGACTTTC. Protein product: CASSLLLAGGPGANVLTF.

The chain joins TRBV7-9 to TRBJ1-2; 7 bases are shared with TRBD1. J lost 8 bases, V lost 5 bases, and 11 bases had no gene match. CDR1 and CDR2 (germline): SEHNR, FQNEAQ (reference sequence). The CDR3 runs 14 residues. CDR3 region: CASSHDRAPVGYTF. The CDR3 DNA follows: TGTGCCAGCAGCCATGACAGGGCCCCCGTCGGCTACACCTTC. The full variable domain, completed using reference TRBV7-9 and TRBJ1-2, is DTGVSQNPRHKITKRGQNVTFRCDPISEHNRLYWYRQTLGQGPEFLTYFQNEAQLEKSRLLSDRFSAERPKGSFSTLEIQRTEQGDSAMYLCASSHDRAPVGYTFGSGTRLTVV.

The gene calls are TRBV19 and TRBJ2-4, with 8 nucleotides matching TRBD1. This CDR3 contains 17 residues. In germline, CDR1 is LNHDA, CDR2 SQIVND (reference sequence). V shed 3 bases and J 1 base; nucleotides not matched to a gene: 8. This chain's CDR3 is CASSMEQGAPAKNIQYF. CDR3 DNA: TGTGCCAGTAGTATGGAGCAGGGGGCGCCGGCCAAAAACATTCAGTACTTC.

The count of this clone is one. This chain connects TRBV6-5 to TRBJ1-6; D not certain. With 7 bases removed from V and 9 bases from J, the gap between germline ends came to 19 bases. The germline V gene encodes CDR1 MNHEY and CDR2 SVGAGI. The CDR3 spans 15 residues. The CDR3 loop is CASKLTSQSPSPLHF. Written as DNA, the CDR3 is TGTGCCAGCAAATTGACATCCCAATCCCCTTCACCCCTCCACTTT.

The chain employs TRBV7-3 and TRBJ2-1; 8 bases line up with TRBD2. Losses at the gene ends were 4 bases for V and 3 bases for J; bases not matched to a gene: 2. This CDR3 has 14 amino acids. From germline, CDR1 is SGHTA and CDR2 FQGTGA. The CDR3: CASSSGLGYNEQFF. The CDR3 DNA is TGTGCCAGCAGCTCGGGACTAGGCTACAATGAGCAGTTCTTC.